This entry lists 21 T cell receptor beta chains sequenced from one sample in a study of cytotoxic CD8 clonotypes in ibrutinib-treated CLL. Repertoires were generated with immunoSEQ multiplex PCR, while TCRdb's copy carries only in-frame clones and drops some. In the table there are under 150,000 clones, approximately 90% of which are singletons. The specimen was PBMCs, collected after 12 months of ibrutinib treatment. These receptors all stem from a human donor with chronic lymphocytic leukemia.

The sample holds a few counts of this clone. This chain joins TRBV10-3 and TRBJ1-5, with a weak D call TRBD1 (6 bases). Deletions cut 10 bases from V and 6 bases from J, with 19 bases between. Per the germline V gene, CDR1 is ENHRY and CDR2 is SYGVKD. There are 14 residues in the CDR3. CDR3 sequence: CATRGHLMGQPQHF. The CDR3 DNA follows: TGTGCCACACGGGGACACCTGATGGGTCAGCCCCAGCATTTT.

This clone has a handful of counts. CDR3 residues: CASSPGPKNTEAFF. CDR3 in DNA: TGTGCCAGCAGTCCCGGGCCAAAGAACACTGAAGCTTTCTTT. The chain recombines TRBV7-3 with TRBJ1-1; D unresolved. The germline V and J ends were trimmed by 6 bases and 1 base, with 12 bases remaining between them. CDR3 length: 14 residues. CDR1 and CDR2 (germline): SGHTA, FQGTGA.

V is TRBV9 and J is TRBJ1-1; 9 bases match TRBD1. The germline V gene encodes CDR1 SGDLS and CDR2 YYNGEE. This CDR3 contains 17 residues. Trimming at V came to 4 bases and at J to 7 bases, leaving 17 bases not matched to a gene. The CDR3: CASSSRDRAEGLIEAFF. The DNA of the CDR3 is TGTGCCAGCAGCTCGCGGGACAGGGCTGAGGGCCTGATTGAAGCTTTCTTT.

The chain links TRBV2 to TRBJ1-2; D is possibly TRBD1 (5 bases). V lost 1 base, J lost 8 bases, and 11 bases lay in between. CDR3 size: 13 residues. CDR1 is SNHLY and CDR2 is FYNNEI in the germline V gene. DNA for the CDR3: TGTGCCAGCAGTGAAGGGGCAGGGTGGGGCTACACCTTC. Protein: CASSEGAGWGYTF.

This chain joins TRBV29-1 and TRBJ2-1; the match to TRBD2 covers 10 bases. Germline assignment: CDR1 SQVTM and CDR2 ANQGSEA. This CDR3 is built from 14 residues. The J segment lost 4 bases and the V segment lost 3 bases, leaving 3 bases of the junction unmatched. The CDR3 protein is CSVDASGRYNEQFF. The DNA of the CDR3 is TGCAGCGTTGATGCTAGCGGGAGATACAATGAGCAGTTCTTC.

This chain links TRBV14 with TRBJ2-5, with TRBD1 matching over 7 bases. The V gene end was trimmed by 3 bases and the J gene end by 5 bases; junction bases not matched to a gene: 9. From germline, CDR1 is SGHDN and CDR2 FVKESK. The CDR3 runs to 15 residues. CDR3 sequence reads: CASSHKTGYLETQYF. In nucleotides, the CDR3 is TGTGCCAGCAGCCATAAGACAGGGTATTTGGAGACCCAGTACTTC.

The chain joins TRBV10-3 to TRBJ1-2, with 7 positions matching TRBD1. The CDR3 length is 13 residues. Trimming removed 6 bases from V and 6 bases from J; junction bases left unmatched: 7. Looked up from germline, CDR1 is ENHRY and CDR2 is SYGVKD. Here the CDR3 DNA reads TGTGCCATCAGCTTACAGGGGTTAGATGGCTACACCTTC. Translating gives CAISLQGLDGYTF.

The CDR3 is CAISDAARGVHEQYF. Here the CDR3 DNA reads TGTGCCATCAGTGATGCCGCCAGGGGAGTGCACGAGCAGTACTTC. The chain links TRBV10-3 to TRBJ2-7; the D gene is possibly TRBD1 (6 bases). Germline assignment: CDR1 ENHRY and CDR2 SYGVKD. Trimming stripped 3 bases from V and 5 bases from J, with 17 bases between. This CDR3 comprises 15 residues.

This chain connects TRBV2 to TRBJ1-1; no reliable D call. CDR1 is SNHLY and CDR2 is FYNNEI in the germline V gene. V was shortened by 6 bases and J by 7 bases, with 15 bases between the two germline ends. CDR3 length equals 13 residues. CDR3 sequence (DNA): TGTGCCAGCAGCCCTGGCCCCTTATATGAAGCTTTCTTT. It specifies CASSPGPLYEAFF.

This rearrangement joins TRBV5-1 to TRBJ1-2; D gene unclear. V was clipped by 0 bases and J by 2 bases, with 8 bases between them. The CDR3 extends over 14 amino acids. Germline V gene sequence: CDR1 SGHRS, CDR2 YFSETQ. The CDR3 sequence is CASSLGAENYGYTF. The CDR3 DNA reads as TGCGCCAGCAGCTTGGGGGCGGAAAACTATGGCTACACCTTC.

V gene TRBV6-6 combines with J gene TRBJ2-7, with 8 positions matching TRBD1. Germline V lookup: CDR1 MNHNY, CDR2 SVGAGI (reference sequence). V was pared by 5 bases and J by 7 bases, with 16 bases of the junction left unmatched. The length of the CDR3 is 16 residues. The CDR3 sequence: CASSHPTGVLFLEQYF. In DNA form, the CDR3 reads TGTGCCAGCAGTCACCCGACAGGGGTTCTTTTTCTGGAGCAGTACTTC.

The CDR3 DNA is TGTGCCAGCAGCTTCGGACAGGACAAGCAGTACTTC. Encoded protein: CASSFGQDKQYF. The chain has TRBV7-9 and TRBJ2-7; 7 bases fit TRBD1. The J segment lost 8 bases and the V segment lost 3 bases, leaving 4 bases of the junction unmatched. Germline V gene lookup returns CDR1 SEHNR and CDR2 FQNEAQ (reference sequence). CDR3 size: 12 residues.

This clone was seen just once. V and J are TRBV18 and TRBJ2-3; 7 nucleotides align to TRBD2. Trimming cost V 4 bases and J 3 bases; bases outside gene matches: 4. Looked up from germline, CDR1 is KGHSH and CDR2 is LQKENI. This CDR3 is built from 14 residues. The CDR3, as DNA: TGTGCCAGCTCACAGCGGGAAGGGACAGATACGCAGTATTTT. Translating it yields CASSQREGTDTQYF.

The chain couples TRBV5-1 to TRBJ1-1; 7 bases line up with TRBD1. The CDR3 runs 14 residues. Germline V lookup: CDR1 SGHRS, CDR2 YFSETQ. The J segment lost 1 base and the V segment lost 4 bases, leaving 4 bases of the junction unmatched. CDR3 protein: CASSRGTENTEAFF. CDR3 nucleotide sequence: TGCGCCAGCAGCCGCGGGACAGAGAACACTGAAGCTTTCTTT.

The V and J genes are TRBV5-1 and TRBJ2-3, with D unresolved. With 4 bases removed from V and 2 bases from J, the gap between germline ends came to 5 bases. From germline, CDR1 is SGHRS and CDR2 YFSETQ. CDR3 length: 12 residues. CDR3 region: CASSPNTDTQYF. CDR3 sequence (DNA): TGCGCCAGCAGCCCGAACACAGATACGCAGTATTTT. The complete variable domain, with remaining parts taken from reference TRBV5-1 and TRBJ2-3, reads KAGVTQTPRYLIKTRGQQVTLSCSPISGHRSVSWYQQTPGQGLQFLFEYFSETQRNKGNFPGRFSGRQFSNSRSEMNVSTLELGDSALYLCASSPNTDTQYFGPGTRLTVL.

The gene calls are TRBV5-8 and TRBJ1-4, with D possibly being TRBD1 (5 bases). From germline, CDR1 is SGHTS and CDR2 YDEGEE. Trimming left V 1 base short and J 7 bases short, with 17 bases between. CDR3 size: 16 residues. The DNA of the CDR3 is TGTGCCAGCAGCTTGCCGTATGCGGGACTCCGTGAAAAACTGTTTTTT. Translation gives CASSLPYAGLREKLFF.

The V call is TRBV5-6, the J call TRBJ2-1; perhaps TRBD1 as D (6 bases). CDR1 SGHDT and CDR2 YYEEEE come from the germline V gene. Trimming cost V 2 bases and J 10 bases, with 10 bases left between them. This CDR3 spans 12 amino acids. The DNA of the CDR3 is TGTGCCAGCAGCTTCGACAGGCTCGAGCAGTTCTTC. It yields the protein CASSFDRLEQFF. Variable domain in full (rest from reference TRBV5-6 and TRBJ2-1): DAGVTQSPTHLIKTRGQQVTLRCSPKSGHDTVSWYQQALGQGPQFIFQYYEEEERQRGNFPDRFSGHQFPNYSSELNVNALLLGDSALYLCASSFDRLEQFFGPGTRLTVL.

The chain couples TRBV27 to TRBJ2-1; D possibly corresponds to TRBD2 (7 bases). Germline V gives CDR1 MNHEY, CDR2 SMNVEV (reference sequence). The germline V and J ends were trimmed by 6 bases and 9 bases, with 18 bases remaining between them. CDR3 length equals 14 residues. This CDR3 reads CASRPGLGGGEQFF. The CDR3 DNA reads TGTGCCAGCAGGCCTGGACTAGGAGGGGGTGAGCAGTTCTTC.

V and J are TRBV28 and TRBJ2-3; no clear D. The CDR3 length is 13 residues. Germline assignment: CDR1 MDHEN and CDR2 SYDVKM. V lost 6 bases and J 1 base, leaving 8 bases between the germline ends. The CDR3 loop is CASSLHGTDTQYF. In DNA form, the CDR3 reads TGTGCCAGCAGCCTTCACGGCACAGATACGCAGTATTTT.

In this sample, this clone turned up a few times. This chain joins TRBV6-5 and TRBJ1-2; D ambiguous. The V gene lost 8 bases and the J gene lost 3 bases, with 16 bases spanning the gap. CDR1 is MNHEY, CDR2 SVGAGI, per germline. CDR3 length equals 14 residues. Here the CDR3 reads CASSGSTDYYGYTF. CDR3 in DNA: TGTGCCAGCTCCGGATCTACAGATTACTATGGCTACACCTTC.

The chain recombines TRBV7-2 with TRBJ2-1; 7 nucleotides line up with TRBD2. Trimming at V came to 1 base and at J to 8 bases, leaving 11 bases not matched to a gene. The CDR3 is made up of 16 amino acids. Germline V gives CDR1 SGHTA, CDR2 FQGNSA. The CDR3 region is CASSLVGRDSWDEQFF. CDR3 DNA: TGTGCCAGCAGCTTAGTGGGGAGGGACTCTTGGGATGAGCAGTTCTTC.